Sequencing of this T cell receptor (beta chain) was carried out in a study of spatial heterogeneity in lung cancer. This clonotype has ten or more counts. Time point denoted: sample taken at primary tumor resection. The donor group consisted of roughly 76 patients who had untreated, early-stage non-small cell lung cancer. Carried by each TCR cDNA molecule was a unique molecular identifier. Using its own MiXCR run on the 5' RACE reads, TCRdb lists one record per CDR3 protein. The repertoire holds around 48,000 distinct CDR3 sequences, with about 5.8% as singletons. Trimming stripped 1 base from V and 9 bases from J, with 7 bases between. CDR1 is MNHEY, CDR2 SVGEGT, per germline. The length of the CDR3 is 12 residues.

Sequences were derived from PBMCs, sampled at surgery. The rearrangement links TRBV6-2 or TRBV6-3 to TRBJ2-1, with no clear D. The sequence came from a male donor with early-stage non-small cell lung cancer. The CDR3 bases are TGTGCCAGCAGTTACTACAAGGGTGAGCAGTTCTTC. Its translation is CASSYYKGEQFF.